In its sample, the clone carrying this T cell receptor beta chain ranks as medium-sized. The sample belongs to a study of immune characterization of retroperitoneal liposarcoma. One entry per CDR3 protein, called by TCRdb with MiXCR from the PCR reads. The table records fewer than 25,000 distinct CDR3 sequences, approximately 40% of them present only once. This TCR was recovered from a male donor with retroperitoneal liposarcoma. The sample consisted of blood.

The DNA for the CDR3 is TGTGCCAGCAGCCCCCGGGGGGAGACCCAGTACTTC. Translated: CASSPRGETQYF. V and J are TRBV7-9 and TRBJ2-5; D perhaps matches TRBD2 (6 bases). The V gene's germline CDR1 is SEHNR and CDR2 FQNEAQ (reference sequence). This CDR3 spans 12 amino acids. V lost 5 bases and J lost 5, with 9 bases in between.